The text below deals with one TCR beta chain. Assay used: immunoSEQ multiplex PCR; TCRdb lists only in-frame clones, some missing. The data hold about 19,000 clones, with almost 90% observed a single time. The sample comes from a study of blood T cell repertoires in COVID-19. The V gene's germline CDR1 is SGHRS and CDR2 YFSETQ. Trimming removed 0 bases from V and 3 bases from J; junction bases left unmatched: 1. The CDR3 is made up of 14 amino acids. This sequence originates from a human donor in a cohort sampled during active COVID-19. Specimen: peripheral blood. The chain joins TRBV5-1 to TRBJ2-7, with 9 bases identical to TRBD1. The CDR3 coding sequence is TGCGCCAGCAGCTTGGGACAGGGGGACTACGAGCAGTACTTC. Translated: CASSLGQGDYEQYF.